The 17 T cell receptor beta chains below were found in one sample sequenced in a study of cytomegalovirus exposure and HLA in healthy donors (dated by TCRdb to about 2017). The protocol used for the library was the immunoSEQ multiplex PCR assay. For the multiplex PCR, a mixture combining 60 forward primers for TCR Vbeta segments and 13 reverse primers for TCR Jbeta segments was used. This is the immuneACCESS table as TCRdb keeps it, with only in-frame sequences that have V and J called. A part of the clones is gone; compared with another copy, unresolved V genes explain less than half, and the rest is unexplained. This sample holds some 80,000 clones; about 80% were observed only once. The top ten clonotypes cover 3% to 3.5% of the sample. Sequenced: PBMCs. These receptors were collected from a middle-aged man in good health and CMV-seronegative.

The chain carries TRBV6-1 and TRBJ2-1; D is possibly TRBD2 (5 bases). Trimming shortened V by 0 bases and J by 4 bases, and 10 bases separated the two germline ends. Per germline, CDR1 MNHNS and CDR2 SASEGT. The CDR3 extends over 15 amino acids. The CDR3 here is CASSEALGGYNEQFF. CDR3 bases: TGTGCCAGCAGTGAAGCGCTGGGCGGGTACAATGAGCAGTTCTTC.

The chain employs TRBV7-3 and TRBJ2-1, with 13 bases lining up with TRBD2. Germline V gene data show CDR1 as SGHTA and CDR2 as FQGTGA. The CDR3 is made up of 17 amino acids. Unmatched junction bases numbered 5, after V lost 4 bases and J lost 2 bases. DNA for the CDR3: TGTGCCAGCAGCTACACTAGCGGGGGGGCAACCTACAATGAGCAGTTCTTC. It codes for CASSYTSGGATYNEQFF.

This chain joins TRBV10-2 and TRBJ2-7, with 8 bases fitting TRBD1. The CDR3 is 16 amino acids. Germline V gene sequence: CDR1 WSHSY, CDR2 SAAADI. After removal of 0 bases from V and 3 bases from J, the junction contained 7 bases not matched to a gene. In DNA form, the CDR3 reads TGCGCCAGCAGTGAGTCGTACGGGACAGGCCACTACGAGCAGTACTTC. This encodes CASSESYGTGHYEQYF.

The chain uses TRBV6-7 and TRBJ2-4; a possible D gene is TRBD1 (5 bases). TRBV6-7 qualifies as an ORF whose function is uncertain. The V gene lost 0 bases and the J gene lost 5 bases, with 17 bases spanning the gap. The CDR3 is 17 amino acids. As DNA, the CDR3 is TGTGCCAGCAGTTACTCGATAGGTGGGGCAGCTGAAAACATTCAGTACTTC. Protein: CASSYSIGGAAENIQYF.

This chain uses TRBV10-1 with TRBJ2-2; no clear D gene. V shed 7 bases and J shed 0 bases, with 9 bases lying between them. The germline CDR1 and CDR2 sequences are WNHNN and SYGVQD (reference sequence). The CDR3 is 14 residues long. CDR3 protein: CASTAVANTGELFF. CDR3 DNA: TGCGCCAGCACGGCGGTCGCGAACACCGGGGAGCTGTTTTTT.

The chain combines TRBV9 with TRBJ2-1; 9 positions agree with TRBD2. The CDR3 loop spans 15 amino acids. V lost 4 bases to trimming and J lost 4 bases; unmatched junction nucleotides: 6. The germline gives CDR1 SGDLS, CDR2 YYNGEE. This CDR3 reads CASSPTSGLYNEQFF. CDR3 coding DNA: TGTGCCAGCAGCCCAACTAGCGGGTTATACAATGAGCAGTTCTTC.

The chain carries TRBV18 and TRBJ1-1; D is unclear. V was clipped by 6 bases and J by 1 base, with 9 bases between them. This CDR3 has 13 residues. Germline-derived CDR1 and CDR2 are KGHSH and LQKENI. In DNA form, the CDR3 reads TGTGCCAGCTCCCCCGAGGGGAACACTGAAGCTTTCTTT. Its translation: CASSPEGNTEAFF.

The chain links TRBV5-5 to TRBJ2-7, with TRBD2 identical over 12 bases. Trimming at V came to 2 bases and at J to 6 bases, leaving 9 bases not matched to a gene. The CDR3 consists of 16 residues. The germline V gene has CDR1 SGHKS and CDR2 YYEKEE (reference sequence). As DNA, the CDR3 is TGTGCCAGCAGCTTTTCGAGACTAGCGGGGGATGTCGAGCAGTACTTC. Amino acid sequence: CASSFSRLAGDVEQYF.

The chain carries TRBV7-2 and TRBJ2-3; 9 nucleotides agree with TRBD2. Trimming removed 4 bases from V and 0 bases from J; junction bases left unmatched: 14. Germline loops: CDR1 SGHTA, CDR2 FQGNSA. This CDR3 spans 19 amino acids. CDR3 sequence (DNA): TGTGCCAGCAGCTCCAACGCACCTAGCGGGGTCATAAGCACAGATACGCAGTATTTT. The encoded protein is CASSSNAPSGVISTDTQYF.

The rearrangement uses TRBV29-1 and TRBJ2-5; 8 bases agree with TRBD1. Germline V gene sequence: CDR1 SQVTM, CDR2 ANQGSEA. This CDR3 spans 14 amino acids. Germline trimming cut 2 bases from V and 4 bases from J; bases unmatched to any gene: 6. Written as DNA, the CDR3 is TGCAGCGTTGAAATCGGACAGGGTACAGAGACCCAGTACTTC. Translation gives CSVEIGQGTETQYF.

This chain joins TRBV4-3 and TRBJ2-7; 11 bases match TRBD1. The CDR3 has 15 residues. The V gene end was trimmed by 4 bases and the J gene end by 6 bases; junction bases not matched to a gene: 8. Germline assignment: CDR1 LGHNA and CDR2 YSLEER. The chain's CDR3 is CASSRRPDRGREQYF. In nucleotides, the CDR3 is TGCGCCAGCAGCCGCCGTCCGGACAGGGGGCGCGAGCAGTACTTC.

The rearrangement uses TRBV4-1 and TRBJ2-7; D may be TRBD1 (6 bases). Germline V lookup: CDR1 MGHRA, CDR2 YSYEKL. The CDR3 has 17 residues. Trimming took off 4 bases at V and 3 bases at J, with 22 bases between the two ends. Written as DNA, the CDR3 is TGCGCCAGCAGCCGACCCTTTACGGGACACCGGAACTACGAGCAGTACTTC. This translates into CASSRPFTGHRNYEQYF.

This chain links TRBV9 with TRBJ2-1; D remains ambiguous. Trimming pared 0 bases from V and 6 bases from J, leaving 13 bases between. The length of the CDR3 is 15 residues. Germline CDR1 reads SGDLS; CDR2 reads YYNGEE. The CDR3, as DNA: TGTGCCAGCAGCGTAGAGCCTAGTATAAGCAATGAGCAGTTCTTC. This sequence encodes CASSVEPSISNEQFF.

The chain links TRBV19 to TRBJ1-5; 9 nucleotides align to TRBD1. The CDR3 spans 15 residues. Germline V gene sequence: CDR1 LNHDA, CDR2 SQIVND (reference sequence). After removal of 6 bases from V and 7 bases from J, the junction contained 10 bases not matched to a gene. As DNA, the CDR3 is TGTGCCAGTAGCCCGCCGTACAGGGGGCTACAGCCCCAGCATTTT. It is translated as CASSPPYRGLQPQHF.

This clone has only a few counts. This chain uses TRBV5-4 with TRBJ1-3; 11 bases fit TRBD1. The CDR3 contains 16 residues. Germline CDR1 is SGHNT and CDR2 is YYREEE (reference sequence). The V gene end was trimmed by 4 bases and the J gene end by 0 bases; junction bases not matched to a gene: 3. CDR3 sequence: CASSAGTGGSGNTIYF. In nucleotides, the CDR3 is TGTGCCAGCAGCGCCGGGACAGGGGGCTCTGGAAACACCATATATTTT.

This chain connects TRBV6-1 to TRBJ2-5, with D possibly being TRBD1 (5 bases). The closer fit of TRBJ2-7 to the DNA end suggests the J call may be wrong. This CDR3 spans 15 amino acids. Germline CDR1 is MNHNS and CDR2 is SASEGT. CDR3 sequence (DNA): TGTGCCAGCAGTTTTTTATACCGAGACAGCCACGAGCAGTACTTC. It is translated as CASSFLYRDSHEQYF.

The rearrangement uses TRBV5-1 and TRBJ2-7; the match to TRBD1 covers 7 bases. V was clipped by 6 bases and J by 0 bases; unmatched bases: 3. The CDR3 loop spans 13 amino acids. Per the germline V gene, CDR1 is SGHRS and CDR2 is YFSETQ. In DNA form, the CDR3 reads TGCGCCAGCACTAGGGACAGCTCCTACGAGCAGTACTTC. Protein product: CASTRDSSYEQYF.